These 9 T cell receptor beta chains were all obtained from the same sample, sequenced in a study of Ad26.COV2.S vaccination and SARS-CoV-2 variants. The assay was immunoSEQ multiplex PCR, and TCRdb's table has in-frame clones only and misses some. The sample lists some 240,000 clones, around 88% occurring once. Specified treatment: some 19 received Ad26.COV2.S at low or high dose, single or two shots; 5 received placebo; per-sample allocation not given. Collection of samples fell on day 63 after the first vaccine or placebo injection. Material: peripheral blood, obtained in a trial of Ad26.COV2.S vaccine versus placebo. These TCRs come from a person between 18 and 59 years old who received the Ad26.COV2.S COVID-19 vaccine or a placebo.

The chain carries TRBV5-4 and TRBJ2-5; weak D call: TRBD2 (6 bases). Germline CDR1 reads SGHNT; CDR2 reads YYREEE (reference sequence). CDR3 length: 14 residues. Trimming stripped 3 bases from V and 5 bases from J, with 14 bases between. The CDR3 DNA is TGTGCCAGCAGCTCACCGGGAGCCGGGGAGACCCAGTACTTC. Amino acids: CASSSPGAGETQYF.

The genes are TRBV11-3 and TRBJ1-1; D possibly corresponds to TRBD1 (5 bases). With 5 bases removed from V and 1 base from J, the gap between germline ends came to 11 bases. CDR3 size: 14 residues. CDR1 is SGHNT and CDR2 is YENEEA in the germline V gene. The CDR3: CASSKRGRNTEAFF. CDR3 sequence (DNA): TGTGCCAGCAGCAAACGGGGCCGGAACACTGAAGCTTTCTTT.

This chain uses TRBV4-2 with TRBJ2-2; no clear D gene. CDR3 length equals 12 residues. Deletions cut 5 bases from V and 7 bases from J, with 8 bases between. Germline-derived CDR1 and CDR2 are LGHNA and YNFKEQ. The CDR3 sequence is CASSSGSGELFF. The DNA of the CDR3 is TGTGCCAGCAGCTCCGGAAGCGGGGAGCTGTTTTTT.

CDR3 amino acids: CASSSTSGGLYF. The DNA of the CDR3 is TGTGCCAGCAGCTCCACTAGCGGGGGCTTGTATTTT. This chain connects TRBV7-9 to TRBJ2-3; 11 nucleotides agree with TRBD2. J gave up 14 bases and V 4 bases, and 5 bases lay outside the gene matches. The CDR3 runs to 12 residues. Germline assignment: CDR1 SEHNR and CDR2 FQNEAQ (reference sequence).

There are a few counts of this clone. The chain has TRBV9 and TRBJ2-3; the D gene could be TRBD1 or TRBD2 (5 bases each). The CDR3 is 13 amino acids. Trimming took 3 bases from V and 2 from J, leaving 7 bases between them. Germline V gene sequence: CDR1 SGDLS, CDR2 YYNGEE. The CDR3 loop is CASSGGPTDTQYF. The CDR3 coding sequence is TGTGCCAGCAGCGGGGGACCCACAGATACGCAGTATTTT.

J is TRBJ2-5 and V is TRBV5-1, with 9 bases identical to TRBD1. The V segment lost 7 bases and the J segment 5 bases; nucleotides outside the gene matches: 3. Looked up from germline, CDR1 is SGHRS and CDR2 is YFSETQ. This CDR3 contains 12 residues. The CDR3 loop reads CASGQGMETQYF. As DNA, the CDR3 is TGCGCCAGCGGACAGGGGATGGAGACCCAGTACTTC.

CDR3 DNA: TGTGCCAGCAGCTTAGGGGTCACTAGCGGGGGGGCGAACACCGGGGAGCTGTTTTTT. This gives the protein CASSLGVTSGGANTGELFF. V usage is TRBV7-8 and J usage is TRBJ2-2; 13 nucleotides line up with TRBD2. There are 19 residues in the CDR3. Germline values: CDR1 SGHVS, CDR2 FQNEAQ. Losses at the gene ends were 1 base for V and 0 bases for J; bases not matched to a gene: 5.

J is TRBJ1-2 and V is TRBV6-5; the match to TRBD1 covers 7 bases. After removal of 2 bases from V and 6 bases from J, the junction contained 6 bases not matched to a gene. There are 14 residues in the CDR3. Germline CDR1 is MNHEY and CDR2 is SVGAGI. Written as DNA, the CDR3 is TGTGCCAGCAGTTACGTGGGACAGCCGCATGGCTACACCTTC. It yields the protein CASSYVGQPHGYTF.

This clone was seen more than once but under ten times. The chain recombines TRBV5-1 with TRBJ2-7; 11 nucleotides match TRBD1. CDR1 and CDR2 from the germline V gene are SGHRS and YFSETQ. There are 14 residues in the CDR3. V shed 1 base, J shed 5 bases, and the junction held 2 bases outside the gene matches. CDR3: CASSLRTGGDEQYF. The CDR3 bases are TGCGCCAGCAGCTTGAGGACAGGGGGCGACGAGCAGTACTTC. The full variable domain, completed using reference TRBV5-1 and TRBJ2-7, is KAGVTQTPRYLIKTRGQQVTLSCSPISGHRSVSWYQQTPGQGLQFLFEYFSETQRNKGNFPGRFSGRQFSNSRSEMNVSTLELGDSALYLCASSLRTGGDEQYFGPGTRLTVT.